The entry below describes one T cell receptor beta chain. In this sample, this clone turned up once. The target of this receptor is not known. Per-base quality was not reported, and no clone a single base away is much larger than it. The CDR3 regions of human TCRbeta chains were subjected to immunosequencing. As for how the authors treated the data: Repertoire TCRs were matched against a reference library of SARS-CoV-2-specific TCRs generated with the MIRA antigen-specificity platform. Breadth meant the fraction of unique TCRs that were SARS-CoV-2-associated, whereas depth meant the fraction of total T cells that were SARS-CoV-2-associated. Using the MIRA data, every spike-specific TCR was mapped to the spike region that the TCR reacted to and assigned to either a CD4 or a CD8 class. Log10-transformed breadth and depth values were compared by one-way ANOVA with Sidak's multiple comparisons tests. TCRdb carries this immuneACCESS record with in-frame sequences only. Its versions omit some clonotypes, under half of them owing to an unresolved V gene in the studies checked, with the rest unexplained. The DNA was the basis for D and trimming; V, J and clone size are from that table. The sample table shows fewer than 130,000 clones, and 92% are seen once. About 1.2% of the sample comes from the top ten.

Reading the label with the study, this specimen's time point is: baseline before first vaccination. The vaccinee samples were drawn from two UK trials, COV001 and COV002, one of which was a single-blind randomized controlled phase 2/3 trial testing AZD1222 (ChAdOx1 nCoV-19) in healthy adults. For TCRbeta chain sequencing, PBMC samples were collected from trial participants at day 0 and at day 28 after the second dose. The data were obtained in a study of T cell responses to AZD1222 COVID-19 vaccine (dated by TCRdb to the early 2020s). Regarding the study in general: Because spike-specific TCR depth and breadth did not differ between the two schedules, AZD1222 recipients who got a second dose at roughly 4 weeks were pooled with those who got a second dose at roughly 12 weeks. TCR sequencing covered over 230 trial participants: some 210 given two doses of AZD1222 and 26 given two doses of MenACWY control vaccine. Trial participants were enrolled by age into 18-55, 56-69 and 70-plus year subgroups, with around 150, 28 and 57 TCR-sequenced participants respectively.

Broad study findings and their caveats: Participants were mostly white British and included more females than males, and it was suggested by the authors that clonal diversity may have been underestimated. CD4 TCRs associated with the vaccine covered the entire spike protein, and the dominant responses were in regions 160-218 and 743-854. Because no day 14 peak-response samples were available, the repertoires could be characterized only after the peak T cell response. The 56-69-year group was small, and its depth increase did not reach significance, likely because of low power. Spike-specific TCR breadth and depth rose significantly after two AZD1222 doses compared with day 0 and with MenACWY recipients. Reportedly, almost half of the unique spike-specific TCRs recognized epitopes lying outside the regions that are mutated in the B.1.351 and B.1.1.7 variants. Conclusions about previously exposed vaccinees are limited, since just 6 or 7 AZD1222 recipients were seropositive for SARS-CoV-2 at baseline.

The CDR3 contains 18 residues, cysteine and phenylalanine counted. The sequence is cut down to CDR3 DNA, 54 bases in frame from base 1. V lost 3 bases and J lost 0 bases, and the count of bases not matched to a germline gene is 5. CDR1 and CDR2 were assigned from the germline V gene as SQVTM and ANQGSEA. This TCR came from an adult in good health. This chain joins TRBV29-1 to TRBJ2-1, and 16 junctional nucleotides match TRBD2. This specimen consisted of peripheral blood, obtained on day 0 of AZD1222 vaccination. The CDR3: CSVEGLAGGTSSYNEQFF. The nucleotides are TGCAGCGTTGAGGGACTAGCGGGAGGGACGAGCTCCTACAATGAGCAGTTCTTC.